This TCR beta chain is from a study of identical twins. This clonotype occurred a few times. The antigen is undetermined. Study results and limitations: Low generation probability was overrepresented in out-of-frame alpha sequences shared by twins.

Unique molecular identifiers were present on cDNA, and template switching added a universal primer site. TCRdb re-analysed the 5' RACE reads in MiXCR, keeping a single row per CDR3 protein. The sample records about 890,000 distinct CDR3 sequences, around an eighth being singletons. Trimming took off 4 bases at V and 1 base at J, with 21 bases between the two ends. CDR3 length equals 17 residues. CDR1 SQVTM and CDR2 ANQGSEA come from the germline V gene. This same sample was also taken into another study, of yellow fever vaccine responses in identical twins.

This receptor was taken from a woman under 30 in good health. The chain has TRBV29-1 and TRBJ2-3; D possibly uses TRBD1 or TRBD2 (5 bases each). Sequenced input: PBMCs. DNA for the CDR3: TGCAGCGTTGGTCGGGGCTACGGAGCTGAGGGCACAGATACGCAGTATTTT. Its protein product is CSVGRGYGAEGTDTQYF.